One sample yielded the 8 T cell receptor beta chains listed below, sequenced in a study of breast tumors, draining lymph nodes, adjacent tissues. TCRdb fed the multiplex PCR reads into MiXCR, producing one record per CDR3 protein. The table records under 150,000 distinct CDR3 sequences, 20% to 25% of them present only once. The lymph nodes were axillary draining lymph nodes from breast cancer patients. Sequenced: axillary lymph node tissue. Every receptor here comes from a female donor with breast cancer. Some clones in this sample may be carry-over from other donors' samples.

Ten or more counts support this clonotype. The rearrangement joins TRBV20-1 to TRBJ2-1; 8 bases map to TRBD2. CDR1 DFQATT and CDR2 SNEGSKA come from the germline V gene (reference sequence). This CDR3 contains 12 residues. V shed 7 bases, J shed 6 bases, and the junction held 5 bases outside the gene matches. In DNA, the CDR3 is TGCAGTGGGCTAGCGGGTGCCAATGAGCAGTTCTTC. Its protein is CSGLAGANEQFF.

The sample holds many counts of this clonotype. This chain uses TRBV7-2 with TRBJ2-3, with D unclear. Germline loops: CDR1 SGHTA, CDR2 FQGNSA. V lost 3 bases and J 2 bases, leaving 6 bases between the germline ends. There are 13 residues in the CDR3. The DNA of the CDR3 is TGTGCCAGCAGCTTTATGGACACAGATACGCAGTATTTT. Translation: CASSFMDTDTQYF.

This clonotype was counted many times. The chain employs TRBV12-3 or TRBV12-4 and TRBJ2-7; D possibly corresponds to TRBD1 (6 bases). V was pared by 5 bases and J by 4 bases, with 15 bases between. The CDR3 spans 14 residues. The CDR3 DNA reads TGTGCCAGCAGTCTCCAGGGGTCCCAATACGAGCAGTACTTC. As protein: CASSLQGSQYEQYF.

This clonotype was counted once. Lacking the conserved final phenylalanine or tryptophan, this CDR3 likely reflects a read error. The CDR3 nucleotides are TGTGCCAGCAGCCTGCCGGGCGCGAACACCGGGGAGCTGTTTTCT. Residues: CASSLPGANTGELFS. The chain carries TRBV28 and TRBJ2-2; D gene unclear. Trimming took off 6 bases at V and 0 bases at J, with 11 bases between the two ends. The CDR3 runs to 15 residues. Germline loops: CDR1 MDHEN, CDR2 SYDVKM.

This clonotype was recorded at least ten times. The rearrangement links TRBV5-6 to TRBJ2-7; D possibly matches TRBD1 or TRBD2 (5 bases each). Germline V gives CDR1 SGHDT, CDR2 YYEEEE. This CDR3 has 15 amino acids. The V end was cut by 6 bases, the J end by 3 bases, with 19 bases between. The CDR3 region is CASTPGDASGYEQYF. The DNA of the CDR3 is TGTGCCAGCACCCCCGGGGACGCTTCAGGCTACGAGCAGTACTTC.

V usage is TRBV6-6 and J usage is TRBJ2-6; 8 nucleotides align to TRBD2. Germline assignment: CDR1 MNHNY and CDR2 SVGAGI (reference sequence). Unmatched junction bases numbered 8, after V lost 5 bases and J lost 2 bases. There are 17 residues in the CDR3. CDR3 sequence reads: CASSHGGASAGANVLTF. CDR3 sequence (DNA): TGTGCCAGCAGTCACGGGGGGGCCTCGGCTGGGGCCAACGTCCTGACTTTC.

This clonotype was observed at least ten times. The CDR3 sequence: CASSDFRTVSYEQYF. The CDR3, as DNA: TGTGCCAGCAGTGACTTCAGGACAGTCTCCTACGAGCAGTACTTC. V and J are TRBV2 and TRBJ2-7, with D maybe TRBD1 (6 bases). The CDR3 has 15 residues. Germline-derived CDR1 and CDR2 are SNHLY and FYNNEI. The ends were cut back, 3 bases at V and 0 bases at J, with 12 bases in the middle.

This clonotype was seen many times. The chain combines TRBV6-2 or TRBV6-3 with TRBJ2-3; D is perhaps TRBD2 (5 bases). CDR3 length: 12 residues. From germline, CDR1 is MNHEY and CDR2 SVGEGT. V was clipped by 6 bases and J by 3 bases, with 7 bases between them. The CDR3 nucleotides read TGTGCCAGCAGGGTAGCGACAGATACGCAGTATTTT. Translation gives CASRVATDTQYF.